Given below is one T cell receptor (beta chain) in context. Germline assignment: CDR1 MGHRA and CDR2 YSYEKL. The V segment lost 0 bases and the J segment 16 bases; nucleotides outside the gene matches: 12. The CDR3 is 14 residues long. This record comes from a study of T cell repertoires in cytomegalovirus infection. Using its own MiXCR run on the reads, TCRdb lists one record per CDR3 protein. Among 450,000 to 550,000 distinct CDR3 sequences, approximately 15% were seen once, and the ten largest hold 20% to 30%. The clonotype comes from a human donor in good health (CMV status not recorded). Some clones in this sample may be carry-over from other donors' samples. Specimen: CD8+ T cells from PBMCs. V usage is TRBV4-1 and J usage is TRBJ2-1, with 7 positions matching TRBD2. CDR3 coding DNA: TGCGCCAGCAGCCAAGATCCTTCTAGCGGAGCGCGCTTCTTC. Its protein product is CASSQDPSSGARFF.